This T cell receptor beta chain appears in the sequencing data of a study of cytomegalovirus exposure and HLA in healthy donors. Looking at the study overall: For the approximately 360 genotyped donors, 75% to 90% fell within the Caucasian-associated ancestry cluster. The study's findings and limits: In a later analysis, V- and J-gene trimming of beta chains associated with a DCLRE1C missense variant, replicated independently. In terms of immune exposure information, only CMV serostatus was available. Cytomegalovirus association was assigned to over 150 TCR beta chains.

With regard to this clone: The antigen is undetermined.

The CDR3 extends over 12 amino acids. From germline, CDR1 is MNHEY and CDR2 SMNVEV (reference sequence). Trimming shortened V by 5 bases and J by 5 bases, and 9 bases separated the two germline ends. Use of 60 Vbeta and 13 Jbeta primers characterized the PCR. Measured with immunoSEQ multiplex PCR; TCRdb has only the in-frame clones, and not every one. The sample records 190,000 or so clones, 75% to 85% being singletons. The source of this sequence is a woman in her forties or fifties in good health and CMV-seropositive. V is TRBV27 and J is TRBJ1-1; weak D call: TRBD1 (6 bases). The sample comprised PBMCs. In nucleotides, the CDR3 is TGTGCCAGCAGTCCACAGGGAACTGAAGCTTTCTTT. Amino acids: CASSPQGTEAFF.